A selection of T cell receptor beta chains follows, all from one sample in a study of T cells after yellow fever vaccination. TCRdb used MiXCR to reprocess the 5' RACE reads, holding one entry per CDR3 protein. The profile shows 310,000 or so distinct CDR3 sequences, around 3.6% of them singletons. Sample: PBMCs, taken on the day of the yellow fever booster vaccination. All receptors derive from a man younger than 30 who received the YFV17D yellow fever vaccine. The CDR3 runs from the conserved cysteine through the conserved F or W. The D gene is left open where the match is weak. Clone size is stated in some rows and not others, as once, few, many or a class when expanded.

size: many; V: TRBV7-2; D: NA; J: TRBJ2-1; DNA: TGTGCCAGCAGCTTAGAAGGGTGGGGTAAGCAGTTCTTC; CDR3: CASSLEGWGKQFF
size: many; V: TRBV7-2; D: NA; J: TRBJ2-1; DNA: TGTGCCAGCAGCTTAGGGAGGGGGGCGAAGGTCTTC; CDR3: CASSLGRGAKVF
size: NA; V: TRBV25-1; D: TRBD1; J: TRBJ2-5; DNA: TGTGCCAGCAGTCCCCCGGGGTGGGACAGGGGTAAAGAGACCCAGTACTTC; CDR3: CASSPPGWDRGKETQYF
size: NA; V: TRBV7-3; D: TRBD2; J: TRBJ2-1; DNA: TGTGCCAGCAGCTTAGAGGGCGGGGGGAACAATGAGCAGTTCTTC; CDR3: CASSLEGGGNNEQFF
size: NA; V: TRBV7-9; D: TRBD2; J: TRBJ2-3; DNA: TGTGCCAGCAGCATGGGCCCAGCGGGGGCCGATACGCAGTATTTT; CDR3: CASSMGPAGADTQYF
size: many; V: TRBV9; D: NA; J: TRBJ2-7; DNA: TGTGCCAGCAGCGTAGGTGGTGAGACTTACTACGAGCAGTACTTC; CDR3: CASSVGGETYYEQYF
size: many; V: TRBV18; D: NA; J: TRBJ2-1; DNA: TGTGCCAGCTCACCAGTATTGGGGGGCTCCTACAATGAGCAGTTCTTC; CDR3: CASSPVLGGSYNEQFF
size: many; V: TRBV30; D: NA; J: TRBJ2-3; DNA: TGTGCCTGGAGGGACACAGATACGCAGTATTTT; CDR3: CAWRDTDTQYF
size: many; V: TRBV7-6; D: TRBD1; J: TRBJ2-7; DNA: TGTGCCAGCAGCCCCCGGGACAGGGGAACCTACGAGCAGTACTTC; CDR3: CASSPRDRGTYEQYF
size: many; V: TRBV7-6; D: NA; J: TRBJ1-1; DNA: TGTGCCAGCAGCTTAGAGAGTGGGGGGGTTGAGACTGAAGCTTTCTTT; CDR3: CASSLESGGVETEAFF
size: NA; V: TRBV19; D: TRBD1; J: TRBJ1-5; DNA: TGTGCCAGTAGGTGGGACAGGGGACGGGATCAGCCCCAGCATTTT; CDR3: CASRWDRGRDQPQHF
size: NA; V: TRBV20-1; D: NA; J: TRBJ1-2; DNA: TGCAGTGCCCCGAAGGCCGGGGTGCGCGTCTATGGCTACACCTTC; CDR3: CSAPKAGVRVYGYTF
size: many; V: TRBV12-3/TRBV12-4; D: NA; J: TRBJ1-5; DNA: TGTGCCAGCAGTCCCCTCGGGAGGGCCAGCAATCAGCCCCAGCATTTT; CDR3: CASSPLGRASNQPQHF
size: many; V: TRBV5-1; D: TRBD2; J: TRBJ2-1; DNA: TGCGCCAGCAGCTCCTTACCGGGACTAGCGGGGGGCGACAATGAGCAGTTCTTC; CDR3: CASSSLPGLAGGDNEQFF
size: many; V: TRBV10-3; D: NA; J: TRBJ2-6; DNA: TGTGCCACCTCCTCTGGGGCCAACGTCCTGACTTTC; CDR3: CATSSGANVLTF
size: few; V: TRBV13; D: NA; J: TRBJ2-5; DNA: TGTGCCAGCAGCTTAGGCCTAAAGGGGTTGTACCAAGAGACCCAGTACTTC; CDR3: CASSLGLKGLYQETQYF
size: many; V: TRBV11-2; D: TRBD2; J: TRBJ2-7; DNA: TGTGCCAGCAGCTTAGATTTGAGGACTAGCGGGGCCTCCTACGAGCAGTACTTC; CDR3: CASSLDLRTSGASYEQYF
size: many; V: TRBV18; D: TRBD1; J: TRBJ2-7; DNA: TGTGCCAGCTCACGGACAGGGAACTCCTACGAGCAGTACTTC; CDR3: CASSRTGNSYEQYF
size: NA; V: TRBV4-2; D: TRBD1; J: TRBJ2-2; DNA: TGTGCCAGCAGCCAAGAATCGCAGGGGGCTTCTTCCGGGGAGCTGTTTTTT; CDR3: CASSQESQGASSGELFF
size: many; V: TRBV7-9; D: NA; J: TRBJ1-1; DNA: TGTGCCAGCAGCCCGGGACTGACTAACACTGAAGCTTTCTTT; CDR3: CASSPGLTNTEAFF
size: many; V: TRBV7-2; D: NA; J: TRBJ1-5; DNA: TGTGCCAGCAGCTTAGGTGGGGCCCATCAGCCCCAGCATTTT; CDR3: CASSLGGAHQPQHF
size: NA; V: TRBV7-9; D: NA; J: TRBJ1-1; DNA: TGTGCCAGCAGCCCTCCCGAATCGAACACTGAAGCTTTCTTT; CDR3: CASSPPESNTEAFF
size: many; V: TRBV9; D: NA; J: TRBJ2-3; DNA: TGTGCCAGCAGCGTAGCCAGTGGGAGCACAGATACGCAGTATTTT; CDR3: CASSVASGSTDTQYF
size: NA; V: TRBV7-9; D: NA; J: TRBJ2-5; DNA: TGTGCCAGCAGCTTATGGCAGGGGATCCAAGAGACCCAGTACTTC; CDR3: CASSLWQGIQETQYF
size: NA; V: TRBV3-1; D: NA; J: TRBJ1-1; DNA: TGTGCCAGCAGCCAAGGGTCAGGAATGAACACTGAAGCTTTCTTT; CDR3: CASSQGSGMNTEAFF
size: few; V: TRBV4-1; D: NA; J: TRBJ1-1; DNA: TGCGCCAGCAGCCAAGAAGGTCTCTCGGTCACTGAAGCTTTCTTT; CDR3: CASSQEGLSVTEAFF
size: few; V: TRBV5-1; D: NA; J: TRBJ1-4; DNA: TGCGCCAGCGGCTCGGGGTCGCCAAATGAAAAACTGTTTTTT; CDR3: CASGSGSPNEKLFF
size: many; V: TRBV27; D: NA; J: TRBJ1-5; DNA: TGTGCCAGCAGCCCAACAGGGTTTAGCAATCAGCCCCAGCATTTT; CDR3: CASSPTGFSNQPQHF
size: many; V: TRBV4-1; D: NA; J: TRBJ2-5; DNA: TGCGCCAGCAGCCATGGATTGTACCAAGAGACCCAGTACTTC; CDR3: CASSHGLYQETQYF
size: many; V: TRBV4-2; D: NA; J: TRBJ1-1; DNA: TGTGCCAGCAGCCAAGATCGGGTAGGGGGACAAGCTTTCTTT; CDR3: CASSQDRVGGQAFF
size: NA; V: TRBV5-1; D: TRBD1; J: TRBJ1-5; DNA: TGCGCCAGCAGCGCGGGACAGGGGATGAGTCAGCCCCAGCATTTT; CDR3: CASSAGQGMSQPQHF
size: many; V: TRBV7-8; D: NA; J: TRBJ2-7; DNA: TGTGCCAGCAGCCTTTACACAGGGTCTAATGAGCAGTACTTC; CDR3: CASSLYTGSNEQYF